The rows below give T cell receptor beta chains drawn from one sample of a study of T cells after yellow fever vaccination. One entry per CDR3 protein results from TCRdb running MiXCR on the 5' RACE reads. The data contain 310,000 or so distinct CDR3 sequences, 3.6% of them singletons. This specimen was PBMCs, taken on the day of the yellow fever booster vaccination. These receptor sequences come from a man between 18 and 29 years old who received the YFV17D yellow fever vaccine. Each CDR3 is given with its conserved first and last residue. The D gene is left open where the match is weak. Size tells how often a clone was seen (once, few, many) or the class of an expanded clone, and some rows leave it out.

j_gene | d_gene | abundance | v_gene | CDR3aa | CDR3nt
TRBJ1-1 | - | few | TRBV18 | CASSPPGPNTEAFF | TGTGCCAGCTCACCGCCCGGACCGAACACTGAAGCTTTCTTT
TRBJ2-3 | - | many | TRBV20-1 | CSAPGVLDTQYF | TGCAGTGCCCCAGGAGTTTTGGATACGCAGTATTTT
TRBJ1-2 | - | many | TRBV5-1 | CASSYDPANYGYTF | TGCGCCAGCAGCTATGACCCGGCTAACTATGGCTACACCTTC
TRBJ2-5 | TRBD1 | - | TRBV23-1 | CASSQSTPGQGPETQYF | TGCGCCAGCAGTCAATCTACACCGGGACAGGGGCCAGAGACCCAGTACTTC
TRBJ1-1 | - | few | TRBV7-9 | CASSSNTGTPEAFF | TGTGCCAGCAGCTCCAACACAGGGACCCCTGAAGCTTTCTTT
TRBJ2-2 | - | many | TRBV7-3 | CASSQGGRGSGELFF | TGTGCCAGCAGCCAGGGGGGCCGGGGTTCCGGGGAGCTGTTTTTT
TRBJ1-1 | - | few | TRBV5-4 | CASSLYPGTVNTEAFF | TGTGCCAGCAGCTTATATCCTGGGACGGTGAACACTGAAGCTTTCTTT
TRBJ2-7 | TRBD1 | few | TRBV18 | CASSPRDRTSYEQYF | TGTGCCAGCTCACCCCGGGACAGGACCTCCTACGAGCAGTACTTC
TRBJ2-2 | - | many | TRBV29-1 | CSVEGQNTGELFF | TGCAGCGTTGAGGGACAGAACACCGGGGAGCTGTTTTTT
TRBJ1-1 | - | - | TRBV20-1 | CSARGGGMGGTEAFF | TGCAGTGCCCGAGGGGGAGGCATGGGCGGCACTGAAGCTTTCTTT
TRBJ1-3 | TRBD1 | many | TRBV7-2 | CASSFGTGGTIYF | TGTGCCAGCAGCTTTGGGACAGGGGGGACCATATATTTT
TRBJ2-7 | - | many | TRBV18 | CASSRGHEQYF | TGTGCCAGCTCCCGGGGGCACGAGCAGTACTTC
TRBJ2-5 | TRBD1 | - | TRBV4-2 | CASSQETGLETQYF | TGTGCCAGCAGCCAAGAGACAGGGTTGGAGACCCAGTACTTC
TRBJ1-6 | - | - | TRBV20-1 | CSASTPSSYNSPLHF | TGCAGTGCCTCAACACCGAGCTCCTATAATTCACCCCTCCACTTT
TRBJ2-7 | TRBD2 | few | TRBV25-1 | CASSSGRDYYEQYF | TGTGCCAGCAGCTCCGGCAGGGACTACTACGAGCAGTACTTC
TRBJ2-2 | - | few | TRBV20-1 | CSARKLAGELFF | TGCAGTGCTCGGAAGCTGGCCGGGGAGCTGTTTTTT
TRBJ2-5 | TRBD2 | many | TRBV19 | CASSIASGEPMETQYF | TGTGCCAGTAGTATCGCTAGCGGGGAACCCATGGAGACCCAGTACTTC
TRBJ2-4 | - | - | TRBV21-1 | CASSKLGSGTKNIQYF | TGTGCCAGCAGCAAATTGGGATCCGGGACCAAAAACATTCAGTACTTC
TRBJ2-1 | TRBD2 | - | TRBV9 | CASTGGDFDEQFF | TGTGCCAGCACGGGGGGGGACTTCGATGAGCAGTTCTTC
TRBJ2-7 | TRBD1 | - | TRBV6-6 | CASSQDRNYEQYF | TGTGCCAGCAGCCAGGACAGGAATTACGAGCAGTACTTC
TRBJ2-3 | - | - | TRBV20-1 | CSARDPRADTQYF | TGCAGTGCTAGAGATCCGAGAGCAGATACGCAGTATTTT
TRBJ1-5 | - | many | TRBV7-9 | CASSSPGLPQHF | TGTGCCAGCAGCTCCCCGGGTTTACCCCAGCATTTT
TRBJ2-3 | - | few | TRBV10-1 | CASSETPSGTDTQYF | TGCGCCAGCAGTGAGACCCCCTCGGGGACAGATACGCAGTATTTT
TRBJ1-4 | - | many | TRBV30 | CAWSEKHEKLFF | TGTGCCTGGAGTGAAAAACATGAAAAACTGTTTTTT
TRBJ2-1 | - | many | TRBV2 | CASSAQGGYNEQFF | TGTGCCAGCAGTGCACAGGGAGGCTACAATGAGCAGTTCTTC
TRBJ1-2 | - | few | TRBV2 | CASSELGQNPNRGYTF | TGTGCCAGCAGTGAATTAGGACAAAACCCTAATCGGGGCTACACCTTC
TRBJ1-2 | - | - | TRBV5-1 | CASSLGPTGPYGYTF | TGCGCCAGCAGCTTGGGCCCGACAGGTCCCTATGGCTACACCTTC
TRBJ2-7 | - | - | TRBV11-2 | CASSLGGGRTYEQYF | TGTGCCAGCAGCTTAGGGGGGGGCCGGACCTACGAGCAGTACTTC
TRBJ2-1 | TRBD1 | few | TRBV9 | CASSVGLQGYNEQFF | TGTGCCAGCAGCGTAGGTTTACAGGGGTACAATGAGCAGTTCTTC
TRBJ1-6 | - | many | TRBV15 | CATSRDRSGPPLHF | TGTGCCACCAGCAGAGATCGATCAGGGCCACCCCTCCACTTT
TRBJ1-3 | - | - | TRBV6-5 | CASSTNDRAGNTIYF | TGTGCCAGCAGTACGAACGACAGAGCTGGAAACACCATATATTTT
TRBJ2-5 | - | many | TRBV27 | CASSFTGLETQYF | TGTGCCAGCAGTTTCACGGGTCTAGAGACCCAGTACTTC
TRBJ2-1 | - | many | TRBV10-3 | CAISDTEPTQHNEQFF | TGTGCCATCAGTGATACCGAACCTACTCAACACAATGAGCAGTTCTTC
TRBJ2-5 | - | many | TRBV5-1 | CASSSGWETQYF | TGCGCCAGCAGCTCCGGATGGGAGACCCAGTACTTC
TRBJ1-5 | - | few | TRBV23-1 | CASSQSLANYSNQPQHF | TGCGCCAGCAGTCAATCTCTGGCAAATTATAGCAATCAGCCCCAGCATTTT
TRBJ1-2 | - | - | TRBV19 | CASSPDSRGYGYTF | TGTGCCAGTAGTCCCGACAGCCGGGGGTATGGCTACACCTTC
TRBJ1-2 | TRBD1 | - | TRBV20-1 | CSAPQTGGVDGYTF | TGCAGTGCTCCTCAGACAGGGGGCGTGGATGGCTACACCTTC
TRBJ2-3 | - | - | TRBV20-1 | CSATPWWDTQYF | TGCAGTGCTACCCCCTGGTGGGATACGCAGTATTTT
TRBJ2-1 | TRBD2 | - | TRBV6-6 | CASSSSGGNEQFF | TGTGCCAGCAGTTCGAGCGGGGGCAATGAGCAGTTCTTC
TRBJ2-6 | - | few | TRBV6-4 | CASSDGGRQPPSGANVLTF | TGTGCCAGCAGTGACGGTGGCAGGCAGCCGCCCTCTGGGGCCAACGTCCTGACTTTC
TRBJ2-2 | TRBD2 | - | TRBV4-3 | CASKLAGGRTGELFF | TGCGCCAGCAAATTGGCGGGGGGCCGGACCGGGGAGCTGTTTTTT
TRBJ2-7 | TRBD1 | many | TRBV4-1 | CASSRTSGQSSYEQYF | TGCGCCAGCAGCCGTACGTCGGGACAGAGCTCCTACGAGCAGTACTTC
TRBJ1-3 | TRBD1 | many | TRBV7-2 | CASSLGGTANSGNTIYF | TGTGCCAGCAGCTTAGGGGGGACAGCAAACTCTGGAAACACCATATATTTT
TRBJ2-3 | - | many | TRBV9 | CASSERGEDGAGTDTQYF | TGTGCCAGCAGCGAACGTGGGGAGGACGGGGCCGGCACAGATACGCAGTATTTT
TRBJ2-5 | - | many | TRBV25-1 | CASSDLGKGETQYF | TGTGCCAGCAGTGACTTAGGGAAGGGAGAGACCCAGTACTTC
TRBJ2-3 | TRBD2 | - | TRBV4-2 | CASSQDFRVLAGGTDTQYF | TGTGCCAGCAGCCAAGATTTTAGGGTCCTAGCGGGGGGGACGGATACGCAGTATTTT
TRBJ2-5 | TRBD2 | many | TRBV20-1 | CSADSGGAVETQYF | TGCAGTGCCGATAGCGGGGGGGCAGTAGAGACCCAGTACTTC
TRBJ2-7 | TRBD1 | many | TRBV5-5 | CASSAQGTYEQYF | TGTGCCAGCAGCGCACAGGGGACCTACGAGCAGTACTTC